This T cell receptor beta chain was found in a study of shared clonotypes between healthy human individuals. The CDR3 is 16 residues long. V was clipped by 4 bases and J by 8 bases; unmatched bases: 11. The germline V gene has CDR1 SGHRS and CDR2 YFSETQ. Some 30,000 T cell genomes (around 190 ng DNA) went into each sorted-subset replicate. As originally analysed: ImmunoSEQ yielded junction-only sequences lacking quality scores, so filtering differed. Assay: immunoSEQ multiplex PCR; the TCRdb copy retains only in-frame clones and omits some. That table is the source of V, J and clone size, and D and trimming were worked out from the DNA. The table includes about 680,000 clones, more than 70% detected once. Participating donors were healthy, HIV-negative adults free of recent acute infections or vaccinations.

This TCR was sampled from a woman in her 30s in good health. The sequencing input was memory CD4+ T cells sorted from blood. Subset: CD45RA-negative fraction. The V and J genes are TRBV5-1 and TRBJ1-4; 10 nucleotides align to TRBD1. The CDR3 nucleotides read TGCGCCAGCAGCCCGACCACGACAGGGGGCAGCGAAAAACTGTTTTTT. Amino acids: CASSPTTTGGSEKLFF.